This T cell receptor beta chain was profiled in a study of identical twins. Study observations and caveats: Monozygotic twins shared more out-of-frame TCR alpha than recombination models predicted. Fewer insertions characterized abundant cord blood beta clonotypes, whereas memory repertoires showed none.

A few counts support this clonotype. Its antigen is undetermined. Through template switching, a universal primer site was introduced, and the cDNA contained unique molecular identifiers. TCRdb redid the calling of the 5' RACE reads with MiXCR, one entry per CDR3 protein. In the table there are roughly 190,000 distinct CDR3 sequences, less than 20% of which are singletons. The CDR3 covers 11 residues. Trimming shortened V by 1 base and J by 5 bases, and 2 bases separated the two germline ends. Germline V CDR1 and CDR2: SGHVS, FNYEAQ. In addition, the sample was reused for a study of T cells expressing NK-cell markers. That report adds: Top CD8+ clonotypes included the dominant CD3+CD56+NKG2C+ clonotypes in roughly 6 donors.

Sample: CD8+ T cells sorted from blood. The chain couples TRBV7-6 to TRBJ2-5; no firm D call. The receptor was isolated from a woman between 18 and 29 years old in good health. The CDR3, as DNA: TGTGCCAGCAGCTTAGACGAGACCCAGTACTTC. Residues: CASSLDETQYF. The full variable domain, its missing parts supplied by reference TRBV7-6 and TRBJ2-5, is GAGVSQSPRYKVTKRGQDVALRCDPISGHVSLYWYRQALGQGPEFLTYFNYEAQQDKSGLPNDRFSAERPEGSISTLTIQRTEQRDSAMYRCASSLDETQYFGPGTRLLVL.